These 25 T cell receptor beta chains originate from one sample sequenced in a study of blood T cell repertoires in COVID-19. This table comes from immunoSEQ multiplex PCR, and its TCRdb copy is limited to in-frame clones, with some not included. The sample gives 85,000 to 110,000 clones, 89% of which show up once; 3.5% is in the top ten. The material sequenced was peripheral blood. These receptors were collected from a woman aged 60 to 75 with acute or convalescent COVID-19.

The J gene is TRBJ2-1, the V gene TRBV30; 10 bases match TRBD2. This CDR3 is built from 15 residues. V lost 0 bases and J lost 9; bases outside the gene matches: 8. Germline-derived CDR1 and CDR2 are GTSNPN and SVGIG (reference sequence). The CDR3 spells CAWSVRSGRAREQFF. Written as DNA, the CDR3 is TGTGCCTGGAGTGTACGCAGCGGGAGGGCTCGTGAGCAGTTCTTC. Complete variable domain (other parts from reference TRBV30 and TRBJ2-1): SQTIHQWPATLVQPVGSPLSLECTVEGTSNPNLYWYRQAAGRGLQLLFYSVGIGQISSEVPQNLSASRPQDRQFILSSKKLLLSDSGFYLCAWSVRSGRAREQFFGPGTRLTVL.

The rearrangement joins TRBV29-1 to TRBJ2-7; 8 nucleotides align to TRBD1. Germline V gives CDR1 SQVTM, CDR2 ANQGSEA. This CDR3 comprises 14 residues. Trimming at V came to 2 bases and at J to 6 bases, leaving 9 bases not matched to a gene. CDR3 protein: CSVEFGTGASEQYF. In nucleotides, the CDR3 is TGCAGCGTTGAATTCGGGACAGGCGCGAGCGAGCAGTACTTC.

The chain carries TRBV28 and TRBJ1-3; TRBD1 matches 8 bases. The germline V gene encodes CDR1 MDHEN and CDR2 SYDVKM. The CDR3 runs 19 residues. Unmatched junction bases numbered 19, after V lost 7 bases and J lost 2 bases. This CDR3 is CASTPVSGQGFLPGNTIYF. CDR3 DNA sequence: TGTGCCAGCACCCCGGTATCCGGACAGGGCTTCCTCCCTGGAAACACCATATATTTT.

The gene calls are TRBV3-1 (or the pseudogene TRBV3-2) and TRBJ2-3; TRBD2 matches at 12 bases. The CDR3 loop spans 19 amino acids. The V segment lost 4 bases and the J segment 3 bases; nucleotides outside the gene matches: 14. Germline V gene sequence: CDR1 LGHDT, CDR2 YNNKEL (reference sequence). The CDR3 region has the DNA TGTGCCAGCAGCCCCCGCTTCGCTAGCGGGAGGGGAAGGACAGATACGCAGTATTTT. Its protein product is CASSPRFASGRGRTDTQYF.

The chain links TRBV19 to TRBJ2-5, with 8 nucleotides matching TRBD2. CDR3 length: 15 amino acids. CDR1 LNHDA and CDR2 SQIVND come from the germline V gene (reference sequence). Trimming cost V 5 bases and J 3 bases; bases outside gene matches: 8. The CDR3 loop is CASSPTSGREETQYF. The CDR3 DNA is TGTGCCAGTAGTCCCACTAGCGGTAGAGAAGAGACCCAGTACTTC.

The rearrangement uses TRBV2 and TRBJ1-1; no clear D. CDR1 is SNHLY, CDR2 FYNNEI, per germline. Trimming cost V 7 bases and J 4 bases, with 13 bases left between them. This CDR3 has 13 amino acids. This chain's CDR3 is CASTGGWSTEAFF. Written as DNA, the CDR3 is TGTGCCAGCACAGGAGGATGGAGCACTGAAGCTTTCTTT.

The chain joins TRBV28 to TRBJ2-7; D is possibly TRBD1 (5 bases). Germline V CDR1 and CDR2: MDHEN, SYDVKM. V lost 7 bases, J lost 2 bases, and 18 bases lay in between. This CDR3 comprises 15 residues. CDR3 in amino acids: CASTDGAVDAYEQYF. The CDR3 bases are TGTGCCAGCACCGATGGGGCAGTAGACGCCTACGAGCAGTACTTC. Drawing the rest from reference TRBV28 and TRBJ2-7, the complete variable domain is DVKVTQSSRYLVKRTGEKVFLECVQDMDHENMFWYRQDPGLGLRLIYFSYDVKMKEKGDIPEGYSVSREKKERFSLILESASTNQTSMYLCASTDGAVDAYEQYFGPGTRLTVT.

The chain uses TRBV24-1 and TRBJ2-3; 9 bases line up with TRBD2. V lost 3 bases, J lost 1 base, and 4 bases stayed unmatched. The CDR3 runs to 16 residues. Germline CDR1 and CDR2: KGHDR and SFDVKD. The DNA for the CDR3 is TGTGCCACCAGTGATACCTGGACTAGCGGCACAGATACGCAGTATTTT. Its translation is CATSDTWTSGTDTQYF.

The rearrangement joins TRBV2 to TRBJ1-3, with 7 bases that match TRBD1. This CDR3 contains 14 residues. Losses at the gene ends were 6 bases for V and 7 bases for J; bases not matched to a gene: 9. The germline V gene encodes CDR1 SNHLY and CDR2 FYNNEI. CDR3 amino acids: CASRLTGIRNTIYF. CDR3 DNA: TGTGCCAGCAGACTGACAGGGATAAGGAACACCATATATTTT.

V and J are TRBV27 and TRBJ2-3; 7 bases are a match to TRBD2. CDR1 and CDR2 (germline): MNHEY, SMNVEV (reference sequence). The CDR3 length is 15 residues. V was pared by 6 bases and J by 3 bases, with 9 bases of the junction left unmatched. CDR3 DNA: TGTGCCAGCAGGATTCAGCGGGGATCAACAGATACGCAGTATTTT. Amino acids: CASRIQRGSTDTQYF.

The CDR3 region has the DNA TGTGCCAGCAGTTACTCCGAGGGTAGTGGCTACACCTTC. Amino acid sequence: CASSYSEGSGYTF. The chain is built from TRBV6-6 and TRBJ1-2, with D hard to call. V shed 0 bases and J shed 7 bases, with 9 bases lying between them. This CDR3 region has 13 residues. CDR1 is MNHNY and CDR2 is SVGAGI in the germline V gene (reference sequence).

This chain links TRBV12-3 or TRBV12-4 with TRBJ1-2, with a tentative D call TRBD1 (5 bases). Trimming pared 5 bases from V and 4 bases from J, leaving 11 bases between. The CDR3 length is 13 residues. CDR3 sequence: CASSRDSSYGYTF. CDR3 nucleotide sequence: TGTGCCAGCAGTCGAGACAGCTCCTATGGCTACACCTTC.

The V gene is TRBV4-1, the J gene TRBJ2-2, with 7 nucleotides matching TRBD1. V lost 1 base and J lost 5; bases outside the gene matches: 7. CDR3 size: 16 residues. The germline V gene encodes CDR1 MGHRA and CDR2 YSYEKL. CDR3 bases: TGCGCCAGCAGCCAAGGACCAGGGGGTCGGACCGGGGAGCTGTTTTTT. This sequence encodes CASSQGPGGRTGELFF.

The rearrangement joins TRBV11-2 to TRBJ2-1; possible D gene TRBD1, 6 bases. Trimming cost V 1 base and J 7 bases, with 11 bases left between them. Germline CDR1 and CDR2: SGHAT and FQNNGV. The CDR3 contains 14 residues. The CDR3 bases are TGTGCCAGCAGCTTAGCCCGAGGGGGTAATGAGCAGTTCTTC. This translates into CASSLARGGNEQFF.

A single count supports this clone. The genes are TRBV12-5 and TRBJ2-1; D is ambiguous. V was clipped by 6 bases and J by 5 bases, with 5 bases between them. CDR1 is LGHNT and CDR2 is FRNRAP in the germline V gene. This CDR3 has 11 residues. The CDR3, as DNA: TGTGCTAGTGGGCACAACAATGAGCAGTTCTTC. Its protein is CASGHNNEQFF.

CDR3 nucleotide sequence: TGTGCCAGCAGCCCGGGACACCTCTCTGGAAACACCATATATTTT. Translation: CASSPGHLSGNTIYF. V is TRBV3-1 (or the pseudogene TRBV3-2) and J is TRBJ1-3, with TRBD1 as a possible D gene (6 bases). The CDR3 has 15 amino acids. Looked up from germline, CDR1 is LGHDT and CDR2 is YNNKEL (reference sequence). Trimming removed 4 bases at V and 0 bases at J, with 10 bases between.

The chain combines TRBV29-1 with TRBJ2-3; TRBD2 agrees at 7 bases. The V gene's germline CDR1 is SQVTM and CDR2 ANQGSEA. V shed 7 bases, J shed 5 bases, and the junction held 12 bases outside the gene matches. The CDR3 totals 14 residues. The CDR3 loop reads CSGLEGGEGDTQYF. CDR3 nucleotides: TGCAGCGGCCTGGAGGGCGGGGAGGGAGATACGCAGTATTTT.

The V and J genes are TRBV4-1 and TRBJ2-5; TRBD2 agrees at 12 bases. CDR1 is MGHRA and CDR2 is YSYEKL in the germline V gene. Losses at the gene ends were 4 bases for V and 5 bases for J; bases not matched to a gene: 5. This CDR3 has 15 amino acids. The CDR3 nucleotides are TGCGCCAGCAGCCGCCTGGGACTAGCGGGTGAGACCCAGTACTTC. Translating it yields CASSRLGLAGETQYF.

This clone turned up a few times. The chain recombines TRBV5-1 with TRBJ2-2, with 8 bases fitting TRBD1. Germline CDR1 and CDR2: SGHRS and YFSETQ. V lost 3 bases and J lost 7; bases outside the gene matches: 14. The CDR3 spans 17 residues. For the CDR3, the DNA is TGCGCCAGCAGCTCGCCGGACAGGGATGGGCCTCTCGGGGAGCTGTTTTTT. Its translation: CASSSPDRDGPLGELFF.

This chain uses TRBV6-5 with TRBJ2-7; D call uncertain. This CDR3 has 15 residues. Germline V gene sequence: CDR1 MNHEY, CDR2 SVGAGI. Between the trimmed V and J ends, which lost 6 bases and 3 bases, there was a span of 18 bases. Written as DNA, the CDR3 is TGTGCCAGCAGCCTTCAGGCGAATGGGTACTACGAGCAGTACTTC. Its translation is CASSLQANGYYEQYF.

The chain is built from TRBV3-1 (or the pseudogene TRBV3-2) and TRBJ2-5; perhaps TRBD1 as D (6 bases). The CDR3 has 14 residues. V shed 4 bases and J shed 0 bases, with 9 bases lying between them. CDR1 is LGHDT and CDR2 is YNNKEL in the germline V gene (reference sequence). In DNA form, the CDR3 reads TGTGCCAGCAGCCGACGACAGGACCAAGAGACCCAGTACTTC. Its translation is CASSRRQDQETQYF.

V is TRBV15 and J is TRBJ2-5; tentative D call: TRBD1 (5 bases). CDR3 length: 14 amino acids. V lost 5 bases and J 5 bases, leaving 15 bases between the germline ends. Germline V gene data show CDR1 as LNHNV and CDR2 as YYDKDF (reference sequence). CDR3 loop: CATSRPDMSETQYF. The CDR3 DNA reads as TGTGCCACCAGCCGCCCGGACATGAGCGAGACCCAGTACTTC.

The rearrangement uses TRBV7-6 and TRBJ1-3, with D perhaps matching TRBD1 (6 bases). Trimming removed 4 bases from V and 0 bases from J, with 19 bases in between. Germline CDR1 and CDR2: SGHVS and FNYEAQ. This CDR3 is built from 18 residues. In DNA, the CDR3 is TGTGCCAGCAGCTCCAAAGGGGGACCCGGGACCTCTGGAAACACCATATATTTT. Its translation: CASSSKGGPGTSGNTIYF.

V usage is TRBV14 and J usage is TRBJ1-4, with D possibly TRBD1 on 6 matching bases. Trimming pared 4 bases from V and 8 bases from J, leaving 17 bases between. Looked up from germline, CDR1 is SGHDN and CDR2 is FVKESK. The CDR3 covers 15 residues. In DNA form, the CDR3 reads TGTGCCAGCAGCCGGCTCGGGACAACTCTCGAAAAACTGTTTTTT. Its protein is CASSRLGTTLEKLFF.

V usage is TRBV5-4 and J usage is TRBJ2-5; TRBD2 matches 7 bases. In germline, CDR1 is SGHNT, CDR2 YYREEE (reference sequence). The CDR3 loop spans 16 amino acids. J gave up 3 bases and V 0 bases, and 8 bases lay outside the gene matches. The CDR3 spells CASSLDGGRVEETQYF. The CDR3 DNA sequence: TGTGCCAGCAGCTTGGATGGGGGGAGGGTCGAAGAGACCCAGTACTTC.